Listed below are T cell receptor beta chains from one sample, sequenced in a study of T-cell memory formation after mild COVID-19. MiXCR, run by TCRdb on the 5' RACE reads, gives a single entry per CDR3 protein. The table includes hundreds of thousands of distinct CDR3 sequences, about a fifth detected once. Input material: PBMCs or a T cell subset sorted from them (not recorded which). All receptors derive from an adult woman who had mild COVID-19 (a few samples of this study predate the infection). Cell type and time point are not known. CDR3s include the opening cysteine and the closing phenylalanine or tryptophan. A D gene is named only where the DNA matches it firmly. Clone size is shown for a subset of rows, as once, few, many or a class of expanded clone.

v_gene	j_gene	abundance	d_gene	CDR3aa	CDR3nt
TRBV24-1	TRBJ2-6	once	TRBD1	CATSDPPGQGVSGANVLTF	TGTGCCACCAGTGACCCCCCGGGACAGGGAGTCTCTGGGGCCAACGTCCTGACTTTC
TRBV19	TRBJ2-3	-	-	CASSIAGRGTDTQYF	TGTGCCAGTAGTATCGCGGGAAGGGGTACAGATACGCAGTATTTT
TRBV15	TRBJ2-1	-	-	CATSSDGTGSYNEQFF	TGTGCCACCAGCAGCGATGGGACTGGCTCCTACAATGAGCAGTTCTTC
TRBV12-3/TRBV12-4	TRBJ1-4	few	-	CASSSLDSKSGKLFF	TGTGCCAGCAGTTCCTTGGACAGTAAGTCCGGAAAACTGTTTTTT
TRBV29-1	TRBJ1-2	-	TRBD1	CSVSGTEVTNGYTF	TGCAGCGTCTCCGGGACAGAAGTAACTAATGGCTACACCTTC
TRBV7-2	TRBJ1-1	-	-	CASSRGGMNTEAFF	TGTGCCAGCAGTAGAGGGGGGATGAACACTGAAGCTTTCTTT
TRBV9	TRBJ2-7	-	-	CASSERGGTASSYEQYF	TGTGCCAGCAGCGAGAGGGGCGGGACAGCCTCCTCCTACGAGCAGTACTTC
TRBV20-1	TRBJ2-4	-	-	CSARRVHIQYF	TGCAGTGCTAGGAGGGTGCACATTCAGTACTTC
TRBV7-2	TRBJ2-1	few	TRBD2	CASSTGLVGGEQFF	TGTGCCAGCAGCACCGGACTAGTTGGTGGTGAGCAGTTCTTC
TRBV4-1	TRBJ1-4	once	TRBD1	CASSQTGVNEKLFF	TGCGCCAGCAGCCAGACAGGGGTTAATGAAAAACTGTTTTTT
TRBV19	TRBJ2-2	-	TRBD1	CATRDRGVTNTGELFF	TGTGCCACCCGGGACAGGGGCGTTACGAACACCGGGGAGCTGTTTTTT
TRBV12-3/TRBV12-4	TRBJ1-1	-	TRBD1	CASTPTGGGNTEAFF	TGTGCCAGCACTCCGACAGGGGGCGGAAACACTGAAGCTTTCTTT
TRBV15	TRBJ2-5	few	TRBD2	CATVGTSGRTLYF	TGTGCCACAGTCGGGACTAGCGGGCGAACCCTGTACTTC
TRBV7-7	TRBJ2-5	few	TRBD1	CASSLGGRAETQYF	TGTGCTAGCAGCTTAGGGGGCAGGGCAGAGACCCAGTACTTC
TRBV27	TRBJ1-2	few	-	CASKRTVFSFPGGYTF	TGTGCCAGCAAGCGGACAGTCTTTAGCTTTCCGGGTGGCTACACCTTC
TRBV4-3	TRBJ2-7	few	TRBD2	CASSQVGRTYEQYF	TGCGCCAGCAGCCAAGTCGGGAGGACCTACGAGCAGTACTTC
TRBV12-3/TRBV12-4	TRBJ2-5	few	TRBD2	CASSLWLAGEVETQYF	TGTGCCAGCAGTTTATGGTTAGCGGGGGAGGTCGAGACCCAGTACTTC
TRBV29-1	TRBJ2-7	-	TRBD2	CSVRGGPPYEQYF	TGCAGCGTACGCGGGGGGCCTCCCTACGAGCAGTACTTC
TRBV6-2/TRBV6-3	TRBJ2-3	-	TRBD2	CASFEAGGPTDTQYF	TGTGCCAGCTTCGAGGCGGGAGGGCCAACAGATACGCAGTATTTT
TRBV20-1	TRBJ2-2	-	TRBD2	CSANGAGGSTGELFF	TGCAGTGCAAATGGAGCGGGAGGAAGCACCGGGGAGCTGTTTTTT
TRBV27	TRBJ2-1	few	TRBD2	CASSLPGTSGYYNEQFF	TGTGCCAGCAGTTTGCCCGGGACTAGCGGTTACTACAATGAGCAGTTCTTC
TRBV20-1	TRBJ1-3	few	TRBD1	CSAHPGGPSGNTIYF	TGCAGTGCCCACCCAGGGGGTCCCTCTGGAAACACCATATATTTT
TRBV4-1	TRBJ1-1	-	-	CASSQERMRGSTEAFF	TGCGCCAGCAGCCAAGAAAGAATGAGGGGAAGTACTGAAGCTTTCTTT
TRBV2	TRBJ1-2	-	-	CASTFLGANYGYTF	TGTGCCAGCACCTTTCTGGGGGCTAACTATGGCTACACCTTC
TRBV3-1	TRBJ2-5	few	TRBD1	CASSHGTAEETQYF	TGTGCCAGCAGCCACGGGACAGCTGAAGAGACCCAGTACTTC
TRBV7-9	TRBJ2-3	-	TRBD1	CASSLALGTDNTDTQYF	TGTGCCAGCAGCTTAGCCCTAGGGACAGACAACACAGATACGCAGTATTTT
TRBV28	TRBJ1-4	few	-	CASSLGQSLNEKLFF	TGTGCCAGCAGTTTAGGACAGAGCCTTAATGAAAAACTGTTTTTT
TRBV5-1	TRBJ2-7	few	-	CASSYRDPEEQYF	TGCGCCAGCAGCTACCGGGACCCCGAGGAGCAGTACTTC
TRBV7-9	TRBJ2-3	few	TRBD1	CASSRFGQGTDTQYF	TGTGCCAGCAGCCGTTTCGGACAGGGGACAGATACGCAGTATTTT
TRBV12-3/TRBV12-4	TRBJ1-2	-	-	CASNRYSYGYTF	TGTGCCAGCAATCGGTACTCCTATGGCTACACCTTC
TRBV5-1	TRBJ2-7	few	TRBD1	CASSHRDRLTYEQYF	TGCGCCAGCAGCCACCGGGACAGATTAACCTACGAGCAGTACTTC
TRBV14	TRBJ1-2	-	-	CASSRTGGIHYGYTF	TGTGCCAGCAGCCGTACGGGAGGGATTCACTATGGCTACACCTTC
TRBV4-2	TRBJ2-5	-	-	CASSQGTNSAQETQYF	TGTGCCAGCAGCCAAGGAACTAACTCCGCCCAAGAGACCCAGTACTTC
TRBV15	TRBJ2-5	-	-	CATSREPRAGETQYF	TGTGCCACCAGCAGAGAACCCCGGGCGGGTGAGACCCAGTACTTC
TRBV6-2/TRBV6-3	TRBJ2-6	-	TRBD2	CASGRSGSSGANVLTF	TGTGCCAGCGGTCGGAGCGGGAGCTCTGGGGCCAACGTCCTGACTTTC
TRBV7-9	TRBJ1-5	-	-	CASSSGDPGNQPQHF	TGTGCCAGCAGCTCCGGGGATCCAGGCAATCAGCCCCAGCATTTT
TRBV20-1	TRBJ2-2	-	TRBD2	CSARDAGDYTGELFF	TGCAGTGCTAGAGATGCGGGAGACTACACCGGGGAGCTGTTTTTT
TRBV6-5	TRBJ2-3	-	-	CASTSGHTQYF	TGTGCCAGCACCTCAGGGCATACGCAGTATTTT
TRBV10-3	TRBJ1-2	few	-	CAIRGGMTGPRNYGYTF	TGTGCCATCAGGGGGGGTATGACAGGACCGCGTAACTATGGCTACACCTTC
TRBV7-9	TRBJ1-4	-	TRBD1	CASSTDRGGEKLFF	TGTGCCAGCAGCACCGACAGGGGAGGTGAAAAACTGTTTTTT
TRBV7-2	TRBJ2-1	few	TRBD2	CASSPRMYTSGEQFF	TGTGCCAGCAGCCCAAGGATGTATACTAGCGGTGAGCAGTTCTTC